The following is a T cell receptor beta chain sequence with its context. This clonotype was observed a handful of times. Its specific antigen is unknown. Base-call qualities are not available, and no considerably larger clone is one nucleotide away. The data belong to a study of blood T cells in healthy people across ages (dated by TCRdb to about 2015). About the study as a whole: Template switching captured roughly one uniquely barcoded TCR beta cDNA molecule per two T cells in model experiments. The study measured age-related changes in TCR beta repertoire diversity using deep sequencing normalized with unique cDNA molecular identifiers. Four age groups were formed from the donors: young (average about 17 years), middle-aged (just under 40), aged (62) and long-lived (more than 75). To avoid experimental bias, donors of different ages were randomly spread across the sequencing lanes. Using the same blood draw, the study looked at two additional independent replicas of 1 million unique cDNA reads for two donors, one aged 18 to 30 and the other aged 80 or older.

Library method: 5' RACE. Sequencing took place on an Illumina HiSeq 2500. The second PCR ran for roughly 6 to 11 cycles and used a J-beta primer mix along with a sample-barcoded 5' primer. A unique molecular identifier was introduced onto each TCR beta cDNA molecule by a template-switch 5' adaptor carrying 12 random nucleotides. Each sample yielded at least 2.5 million CDR3-containing paired-end reads. First-strand cDNA synthesis was performed from all RNA using the Mint cDNA synthesis kit, with priming by a TRBC-specific oligonucleotide. Following uracil-DNA glycosylase treatment, a first 18-cycle PCR with universal primers M1SS and BC2_uni_R was performed on all cDNA. Per the original workflow: For normalization, 1 million high-quality reads, each with a distinct molecular identifier, were randomly selected from each sample. Instead of being binned into consensus sequences, reads that shared molecular identifiers were thrown out. MiTCR, set to a Q25 quality threshold and the strictest error-elimination algorithm, was used for CDR3 identification, clonotype clustering and error correction. Lower-bound total TCR beta diversity was estimated with a nonparametric unseen species model using Euler transformation. TCRdb reran the public reads through fastp at Q25 and MiXCR, keeping productive beta chains. Identical CDR3 protein sequences are pooled into one entry, listed with their most common genes and DNA. The V and J calls and clone size come from TCRdb's table, not from the authors' own analysis. The sample includes under 850,000 distinct CDR3 sequences, with 35% to 40% observed a single time. The ten largest account for over 10% of the sample.

Study-wide conclusions, independent of this receptor: The long-lived group showed more naive CD4+ T cells, fewer expanded clones and increased TCR diversity than the aged group, suggesting age selection. Estimates of total diversity based on one million sequenced T cells were considered lower bounds and underestimates. Observed TCR beta diversity per million T cells fell roughly linearly with age, and a significant reduction was already apparent by age about 36. Conclusive comparison of naive and antigen-experienced compartments was prevented by the profiling of bulk unsorted PBMCs. The percentage of naive T cells measured by flow cytometry correlated strongly with observed TCR beta diversity. Donor CMV infection status was unknown, potentially confounding age-related changes in expanded clonotypes.

The roughly 38 donors, aged about 6 to 95 years, were systemically healthy Caucasian individuals from Russia. Each donor gave 8 to 10 milliliters of peripheral blood, drawn into EDTA-treated Vacutainer tubes. Ficoll-Paque density-gradient centrifugation was used to isolate PBMCs, with at least 7 million per sample. Trizol reagent was used to extract total RNA from PBMCs, with at least 5.5 micrograms per sample. Naive CD45RAhigh/CD27high T cell percentages were measured by flow cytometry on a PBMC aliquot from every donor. The CDR3, cysteine through phenylalanine, is 16 amino acids long. Only the CDR3 DNA is retained, 48 bases long and in frame from the first base. V has 5 bases trimmed and J has 1 base trimmed; junction bases matching no gene number 8.

This sequence was found in a man in his late teens or twenties in good health. The rearrangement combines TRBV12-3 or TRBV12-4 with TRBJ1-1; TRBD1 matches 9 bases in the middle. Sample: blood. CDR3 loop: CASSNYRTGENTEAFF. The bases are TGTGCCAGCAGTAATTACAGGACAGGGGAGAACACTGAAGCTTTCTTT.